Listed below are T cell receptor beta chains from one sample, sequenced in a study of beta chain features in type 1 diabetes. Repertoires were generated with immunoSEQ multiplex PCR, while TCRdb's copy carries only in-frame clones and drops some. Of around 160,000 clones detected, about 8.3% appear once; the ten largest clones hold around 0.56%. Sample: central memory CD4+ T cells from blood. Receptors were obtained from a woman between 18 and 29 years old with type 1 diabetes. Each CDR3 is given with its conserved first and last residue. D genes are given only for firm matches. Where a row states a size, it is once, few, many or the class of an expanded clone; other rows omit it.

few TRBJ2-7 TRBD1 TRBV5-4 TGTGCCAGCAGCTTCGATCAGGGGGCCTACGAGCAGTACTTC CASSFDQGAYEQYF
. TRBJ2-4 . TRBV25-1 TGTGCCAGCACCCCTGGGGGGGCGGCCAAAAACATTCAGTACTTC CASTPGGAAKNIQYF
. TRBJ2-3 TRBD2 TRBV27 TGTGCCAGCAGTTATAAGGGACTAGCGATTGGTACGCAGTATTTT CASSYKGLAIGTQYF
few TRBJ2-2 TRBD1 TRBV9 TGTGCCAGCACCCGACAGGGGAGCACCGGGGAGCTGTTTTTT CASTRQGSTGELFF
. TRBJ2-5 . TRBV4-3 TGCGCCAGCAGCCAAGATCGCGGGACCCAGTACTTC CASSQDRGTQYF
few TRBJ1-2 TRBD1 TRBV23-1 TGCGCCAGCAGTCAACCGGGAATGGGGGACAGAAACTATGGCTACACCTTC CASSQPGMGDRNYGYTF
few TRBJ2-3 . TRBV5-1 TGCGCCAGCAGCGTGACAGTAACTCAAGATACGCAGTATTTT CASSVTVTQDTQYF
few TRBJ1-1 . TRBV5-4 TGTGCCAGCAGCTTGGCCTCGGGGGATACCACTGAAGCTTTCTTT CASSLASGDTTEAFF
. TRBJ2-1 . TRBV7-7 TGTGCTAGCAGCTCCCGGGACTCCGGCGGTGAGCAGTTCTTC CASSSRDSGGEQFF
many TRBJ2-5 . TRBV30 TGTGCCTGGAGAAAGCGGGACCAAGAGACCCAGTACTTC CAWRKRDQETQYF
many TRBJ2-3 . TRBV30 TGTGCCTGGAGTGTTGCAGGGGCAGATACGCAGTATTTT CAWSVAGADTQYF
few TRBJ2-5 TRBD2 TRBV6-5 TGTGCCAGCAGTTACTACGGGACTAGCGTACAAGAGACCCAGTACTTC CASSYYGTSVQETQYF
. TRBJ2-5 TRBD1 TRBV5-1 TGCGCCAGCAGCATACAGGGGGATGAAGGAGAGACCCAGTACTTC CASSIQGDEGETQYF